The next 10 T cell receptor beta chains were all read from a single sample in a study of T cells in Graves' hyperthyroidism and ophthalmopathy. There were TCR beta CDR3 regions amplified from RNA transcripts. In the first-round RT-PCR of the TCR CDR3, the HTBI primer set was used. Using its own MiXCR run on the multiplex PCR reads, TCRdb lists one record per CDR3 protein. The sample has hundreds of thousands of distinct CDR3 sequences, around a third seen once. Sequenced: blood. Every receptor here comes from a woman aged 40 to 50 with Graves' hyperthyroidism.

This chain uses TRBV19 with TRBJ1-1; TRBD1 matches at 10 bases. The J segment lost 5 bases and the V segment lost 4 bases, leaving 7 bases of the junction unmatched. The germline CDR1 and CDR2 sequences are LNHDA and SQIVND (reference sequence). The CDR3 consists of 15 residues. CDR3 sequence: CASSKVWTGGTEAFF. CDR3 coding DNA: TGTGCCAGTAGTAAAGTCTGGACAGGGGGTACTGAAGCTTTCTTT.

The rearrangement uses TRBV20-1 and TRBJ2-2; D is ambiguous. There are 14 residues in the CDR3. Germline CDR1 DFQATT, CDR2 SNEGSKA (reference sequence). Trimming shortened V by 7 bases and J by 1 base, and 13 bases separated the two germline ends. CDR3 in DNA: TGCAGTGTCCCCCTGCCGGAGAACACCGGGGAGCTGTTTTTT. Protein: CSVPLPENTGELFF.

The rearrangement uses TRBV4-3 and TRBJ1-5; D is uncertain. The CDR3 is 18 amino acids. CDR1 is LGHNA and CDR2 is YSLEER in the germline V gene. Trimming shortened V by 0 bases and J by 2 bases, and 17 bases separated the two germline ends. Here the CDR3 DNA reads TGCGCCAGCAGCCAAGATACCGGCCCGGGAGGACGCAATCAGCCCCAGCATTTT. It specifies CASSQDTGPGGRNQPQHF.

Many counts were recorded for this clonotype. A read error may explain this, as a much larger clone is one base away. The CDR3 loop reads CASSPDRDDGYTF. The CDR3 DNA sequence: TGTGCCAGCAGCCCGGACAGGGACGATGGCTACACCTTC. The chain carries TRBV11-3 and TRBJ1-2, with TRBD1 identical over 8 bases. V trimming: 5 bases; J trimming: 6 bases; junction bases outside the gene matches: 5. The CDR3 runs 13 residues. Looked up from germline, CDR1 is SGHNT and CDR2 is YENEEA.

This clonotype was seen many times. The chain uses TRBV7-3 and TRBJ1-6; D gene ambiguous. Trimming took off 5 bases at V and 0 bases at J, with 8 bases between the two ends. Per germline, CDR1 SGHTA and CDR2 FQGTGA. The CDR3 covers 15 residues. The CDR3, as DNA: TGTGCCAGCAGCCCCACCAACTCCTATAATTCACCCCTCCACTTT. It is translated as CASSPTNSYNSPLHF. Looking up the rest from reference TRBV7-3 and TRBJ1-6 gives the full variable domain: GAGVSQTPSNKVTEKGKYVELRCDPISGHTALYWYRQSLGQGPEFLIYFQGTGAADDSGLPNDRFFAVRPEGSVSTLKIQRTERGDSAVYLCASSPTNSYNSPLHFGNGTRLTVT.

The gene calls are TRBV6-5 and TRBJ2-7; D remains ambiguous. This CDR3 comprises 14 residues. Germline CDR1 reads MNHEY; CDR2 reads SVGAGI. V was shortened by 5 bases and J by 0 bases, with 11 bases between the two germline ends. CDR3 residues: CASSQRAYSYEQYF. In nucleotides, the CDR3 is TGTGCCAGCAGTCAACGGGCCTACTCCTACGAGCAGTACTTC.

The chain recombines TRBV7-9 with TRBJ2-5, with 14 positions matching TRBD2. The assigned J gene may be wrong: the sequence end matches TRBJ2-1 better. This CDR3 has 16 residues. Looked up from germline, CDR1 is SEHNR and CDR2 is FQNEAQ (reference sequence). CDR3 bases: TGTGCCAGCAGCAAAACGACTAGCGGGAGGGAGGATGAGCAGTTCTTC. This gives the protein CASSKTTSGREDEQFF.

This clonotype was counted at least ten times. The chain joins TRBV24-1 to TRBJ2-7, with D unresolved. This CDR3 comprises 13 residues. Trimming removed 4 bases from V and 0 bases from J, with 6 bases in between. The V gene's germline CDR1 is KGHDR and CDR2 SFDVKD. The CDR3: CATSDSDSYEQYF. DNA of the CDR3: TGTGCCACCAGTGACTCCGACTCCTACGAGCAGTACTTC.

The CDR3 nucleotides read TGTGCCAGCAGCCAAGATCCACCCACAGATACGCAGTATTTT. As protein: CASSQDPPTDTQYF. V usage is TRBV7-2 and J usage is TRBJ2-3; no firm D call. This CDR3 contains 14 residues. Germline CDR1 reads SGHTA; CDR2 reads FQGNSA. Trimming shortened V by 5 bases and J by 2 bases, and 11 bases separated the two germline ends.

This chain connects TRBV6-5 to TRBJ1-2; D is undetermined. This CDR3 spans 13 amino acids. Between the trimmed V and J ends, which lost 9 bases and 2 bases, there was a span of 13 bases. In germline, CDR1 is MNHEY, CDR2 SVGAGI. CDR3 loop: CASSALQNYGYTF. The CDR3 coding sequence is TGTGCCAGTTCAGCACTTCAAAACTATGGCTACACCTTC.